These T cell receptor beta chains were read from a single sample in a study. From the 5' RACE reads, TCRdb called clonotypes with MiXCR, one entry per CDR3 protein. The sample carries roughly 9,000 distinct CDR3 sequences, roughly 16% recorded once. The sample comprised memory CD4+ T cells sorted from blood. The origin of the receptors is a female donor with breast cancer. CDR3s include the opening cysteine and the closing phenylalanine or tryptophan. D genes are given only for firm matches. The size entry is marked missing in some rows and otherwise reads once, few, many or a size class.

V	D	J	size	DNA	CDR3
TRBV5-1	TRBD2	TRBJ2-7	many	TGCGCCAGCACCTCGGAGCGGGGAGCGGTGGAGCAGTACTTC	CASTSERGAVEQYF
TRBV5-4	TRBD2	TRBJ2-2	once	TGTGCCAGCAGCCAGGACCCTAGCGGATACACCGGGGAGCTGTTTTTT	CASSQDPSGYTGELFF
TRBV5-1	TRBD2	TRBJ2-3	few	TGCGCCAGCAGCTTGGGGGGGACTAGCGGAACAGATACGCAGTATTTT	CASSLGGTSGTDTQYF
TRBV30	-	TRBJ2-4	medium-sized	TGTGCCTGGGCAACAGAAAACATTCAGTACTTC	CAWATENIQYF
TRBV20-1	-	TRBJ2-3	medium-sized	TGCAGTGCGGCCCCCTTCACCGGAGGGTCAGATACGCAGTATTTT	CSAAPFTGGSDTQYF
TRBV7-8	-	TRBJ2-5	medium-sized	TGTGCCAGCAGCTTATACAGGGACGAGACCCAGTACTTC	CASSLYRDETQYF
TRBV20-1	TRBD2	TRBJ2-1	many	TGCAGTGCTAGAGACAGCGGGAGGGCGCGCTCCTACAATGAGCAGTTCTTC	CSARDSGRARSYNEQFF
TRBV12-3/TRBV12-4	TRBD1	TRBJ1-1	medium-sized	TGTGCCAGCAGTTCACGCGACAGGGATCGGGCTTTCTTT	CASSSRDRDRAFF
TRBV24-1	TRBD1	TRBJ2-3	medium-sized	TGTGCCACCAGTGATTTTAAGGACAGGGTACGCACAGATACGCAGTATTTT	CATSDFKDRVRTDTQYF
TRBV19	-	TRBJ1-5	-	TGTGCCAGTAGAGTATTGGGACCCAATCAGCCCCAGCATTTT	CASRVLGPNQPQHF
TRBV29-1	TRBD1	TRBJ2-7	-	TGCAGCGTCGGGGCCTCAGGGGGCTTATCCTACGAGCAGTACTTC	CSVGASGGLSYEQYF
TRBV29-1	TRBD1	TRBJ2-3	medium-sized	TGCAGCGCCGCCTTAGGACAGGGGAGCGGGGATACGCAGTATTTT	CSAALGQGSGDTQYF
TRBV12-3/TRBV12-4	TRBD2	TRBJ2-7	medium-sized	TGTGCCAGCAGCTCAGGACTAGCGGAGTACTTC	CASSSGLAEYF
TRBV20-1	-	TRBJ2-5	once	TGCGGTGCCGGATCCCGGGCAGAGACCCAGTACTTC	CGAGSRAETQYF
TRBV6-2/TRBV6-3	TRBD2	TRBJ2-3	-	TGTGCCAGCAGCCTTGGACTAGCGGGTACCGCCGATACGCAGTATTTT	CASSLGLAGTADTQYF
TRBV29-1	-	TRBJ1-1	medium-sized	TGCAGCGGTACTCGGAACACTGAAGCTTTCTTT	CSGTRNTEAFF
TRBV7-9	-	TRBJ2-2	medium-sized	TGTGCCAGCAGCTTAGGGTCAACGGCCCCCACCGGGGAGCTGTTTTTT	CASSLGSTAPTGELFF
TRBV18	-	TRBJ1-3	few	TGTGCCAGCACAGATGAACAGCTTCCCGGAAACACCATATATTTT	CASTDEQLPGNTIYF
TRBV6-5	-	TRBJ2-3	-	TGTGCCAGCAGCCCCAGGGATCCAGATACGCAGTATTTT	CASSPRDPDTQYF
TRBV20-1	TRBD2	TRBJ2-1	few	TGCAGTGCTACAACCATTACTAGCGGGGCTTTGTTTGAGTTCTTC	CSATTITSGALFEFF
TRBV7-3	-	TRBJ2-3	-	TGTGCCAGCTCCGCCGACACAGATACGCAGTATTTT	CASSADTDTQYF
TRBV5-1	TRBD1	TRBJ2-1	medium-sized	TGCGCCAGCAGCCCCGGGACAGGCTTCTACAATGAGCAGTTCTTC	CASSPGTGFYNEQFF
TRBV7-2	-	TRBJ2-6	medium-sized	TGTGCCAGCAGTCCCCAGGGGGGGGCCAACGTCCTGACTTTC	CASSPQGGANVLTF
TRBV20-1	-	TRBJ2-5	medium-sized	TGCAGTGCTTTCCCCGGAGGGCGGAAGGAGACCCAGTACTTC	CSAFPGGRKETQYF
TRBV28	-	TRBJ1-2	many	TGTGCCAGCGGTTTTGGGGGTGATGGCTACACCTTC	CASGFGGDGYTF
TRBV5-1	-	TRBJ2-7	medium-sized	TGCGCCAGCAGCCCCGGGAGTGGGGCCTACGAGCAGTACTTC	CASSPGSGAYEQYF
TRBV5-4	-	TRBJ1-1	many	TGTGCCAGCGGATATGAGGGCAGGGACACTGAAGCTTTCTTT	CASGYEGRDTEAFF
TRBV20-1	TRBD1	TRBJ1-4	many	TGCAGTGCTAGATCTGACAGGGTAGGGGTCGATCTGTTTTTT	CSARSDRVGVDLFF
TRBV11-2	-	TRBJ2-5	few	TGTGCCAGCAGGAAGGGCCCTCGGCAAGAGACCCAGTACTTC	CASRKGPRQETQYF
TRBV2	-	TRBJ1-1	many	TGTGCCAGCAAGATCCAGGGAAAGCGCACTGAAGCTTTCTTT	CASKIQGKRTEAFF
TRBV5-1	TRBD2	TRBJ2-7	medium-sized	TGCGCCAGCAGCCAGCGGGAGATCGCGTGGGACGAGCAGTACTTC	CASSQREIAWDEQYF
TRBV19	TRBD1	TRBJ1-1	few	TGTGCCAGTAGTAGTACAGGGGGCTTCTCTGAAGCTTTCTTT	CASSSTGGFSEAFF
TRBV19	TRBD1	TRBJ1-1	many	TGTGCCAGTAGTCTGGACAGGTCCATCCGGGAAGCTTTCTTT	CASSLDRSIREAFF
TRBV5-1	-	TRBJ2-2	-	TGCGCCAGCAGCTTGGTACAGTCCGGGGAGCTGTTTTTT	CASSLVQSGELFF
TRBV5-1	-	TRBJ1-1	-	TGCGCCAGCAGCCCCAGTGGGAACACTGAAGCTTTCTTT	CASSPSGNTEAFF
TRBV7-3	-	TRBJ2-6	-	TGTACCAGCAGCCCCACATCGTCTGGGGCCAACGTCCCGACTTTC	CTSSPTSSGANVPTF
TRBV12-5	TRBD2	TRBJ2-1	few	TGTGCTAGTGGTTTCCAAGGACTAGCCGACTCCTACAATGAGCAGTTCTTC	CASGFQGLADSYNEQFF
TRBV4-1	-	TRBJ2-5	-	TGCGCCAGCAGCCAAGATCGAGCCGTGGAAGAGACCCAGTACTTC	CASSQDRAVEETQYF
TRBV12-3/TRBV12-4	-	TRBJ2-7	many	TGTGCCAGCAGCAGACTAGAAAGTGGGTACGAGCAGTACTTC	CASSRLESGYEQYF
TRBV5-1	-	TRBJ2-3	-	TGCGCCAGCAGCTCCAACCAGCCTAGCACAGATACACAGTATTTT	CASSSNQPSTDTQYF
TRBV6-4	-	TRBJ1-2	many	TGTGCCAGCAGTGAAGAGCCACGGGGAGACTATGGCTACACCTTC	CASSEEPRGDYGYTF